The sequence of this T cell receptor beta chain was determined in a study of T cell changes during pregnancy in multiple sclerosis. This clone appeared once. The germline gives CDR1 SGHTA, CDR2 FQGNSA. J lost 9 bases, V lost 5 bases, and 14 bases had no gene match. This CDR3 contains 16 residues. Some clones are missing from TCRdb's copy, which holds only in-frame ones; the method was immunoSEQ multiplex PCR. The sample lists around 100,000 clones; roughly 92% were seen once. The sequencing here drew on peripheral blood, taken after pregnancy. The chain carries TRBV7-2 and TRBJ2-1; 9 bases align to TRBD1. This clonotype was obtained from a female donor with multiple sclerosis, enrolled in a pregnancy study. In DNA form, the CDR3 reads TGTGCCAGCAGCCCCGGGACAGGGTATCTCATAGGTGAGCAGTTCTTC. Amino acid sequence: CASSPGTGYLIGEQFF.